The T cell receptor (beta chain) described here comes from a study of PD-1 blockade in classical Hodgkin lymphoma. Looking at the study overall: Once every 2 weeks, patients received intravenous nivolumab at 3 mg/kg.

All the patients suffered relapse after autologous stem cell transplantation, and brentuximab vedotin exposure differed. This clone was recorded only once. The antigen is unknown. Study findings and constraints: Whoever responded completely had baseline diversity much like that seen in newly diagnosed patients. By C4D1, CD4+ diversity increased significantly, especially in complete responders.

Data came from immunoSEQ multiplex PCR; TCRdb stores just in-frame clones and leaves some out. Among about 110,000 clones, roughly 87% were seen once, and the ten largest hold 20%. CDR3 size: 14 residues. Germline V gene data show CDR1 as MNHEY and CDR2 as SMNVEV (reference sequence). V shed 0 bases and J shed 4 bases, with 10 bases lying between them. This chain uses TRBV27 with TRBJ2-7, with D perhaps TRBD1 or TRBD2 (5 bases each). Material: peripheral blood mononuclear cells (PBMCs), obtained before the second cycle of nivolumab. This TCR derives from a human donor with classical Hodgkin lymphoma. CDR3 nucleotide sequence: TGTGCCAGCAGTTTATCTGGGGGTACGTACGAGCAGTACTTC. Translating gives CASSLSGGTYEQYF.